Listed below are T cell receptor beta chains from one sample, sequenced in a study of T cells in Graves' hyperthyroidism and ophthalmopathy. TCRdb analysed the multiplex PCR reads with MiXCR anew, one entry per CDR3 protein. The sample lists about 520,000 distinct CDR3 sequences, more than 20% occurring once. Sequences were obtained from blood. The receptors shown here come from a man between 18 and 35 years old with Graves' hyperthyroidism. Each CDR3 is given with its conserved first and last residue. A D gene is named only where the DNA matches it firmly. Clone sizes are given selectively: once, few, many, or a class where the clone is expanded.

D | size | J | V | CDR3 | DNA
TRBD1 | many | TRBJ1-5 | TRBV13 | CASSQDREQPQHF | TGTGCCAGCAGCCAGGACAGGGAGCAGCCCCAGCATTTT
TRBD1 | NA | TRBJ1-5 | TRBV20-1 | CSALDRVVGNQPQHF | TGCAGTGCTTTGGACAGGGTCGTCGGCAATCAGCCCCAGCATTTT
NA | NA | TRBJ1-3 | TRBV28 | CASSLFIAVGRGISGNTIYF | TGTGCCAGCAGTTTATTCATAGCGGTTGGCCGGGGGATCTCTGGAAACACCATATATTTT
NA | NA | TRBJ2-4 | TRBV7-9 | CASSLAGSTKNIQYF | TGTGCCAGCAGCTTAGCAGGGTCCACCAAAAACATTCAGTACTTC
NA | NA | TRBJ2-5 | TRBV7-9 | CASSLGYSRLETQYF | TGTGCCAGCAGCTTAGGGTACTCGAGACTAGAGACCCAGTACTTC
NA | NA | TRBJ1-3 | TRBV10-3 | CAISESPRNVGNTIYF | TGTGCCATCAGTGAGTCCCCCAGGAACGTCGGAAACACCATATATTTT
TRBD1 | few | TRBJ1-2 | TRBV12-3/TRBV12-4 | CASSQQGAGNYGYTF | TGTGCCAGCAGTCAACAGGGGGCAGGGAACTATGGCTACACCTTC
TRBD1 | NA | TRBJ1-2 | TRBV12-3/TRBV12-4 | CASNHQTGADDGYTF | TGTGCCAGCAATCATCAGACAGGGGCGGATGATGGCTACACCTTC
NA | many | TRBJ1-2 | TRBV12-3/TRBV12-4 | CASSLARGSYGYTF | TGTGCCAGCAGCTTGGCAAGGGGGTCCTATGGCTACACCTTC
NA | NA | TRBJ2-3 | TRBV6-1 | CASSEAGGTDTQYF | TGTGCCAGCAGTGAAGCGGGGGGCACAGATACGCAGTATTTT
TRBD1 | many | TRBJ1-1 | TRBV9 | CASSVAGRGRSPTEAFF | TGTGCCAGCAGCGTAGCGGGCAGGGGGCGATCCCCCACTGAAGCTTTCTTT
NA | many | TRBJ1-3 | TRBV27 | CASLPPVTIYF | TGTGCCAGCCTACCCCCAGTCACCATATATTTT
TRBD2 | many | TRBJ2-7 | TRBV3-1 | CASSLGLAGGYEQYF | TGTGCCAGCAGCCTGGGACTAGCGGGGGGCTACGAGCAGTACTTC
NA | many | TRBJ1-5 | TRBV19 | CASSTRPDRYSNQPQHF | TGTGCCAGTAGTACTCGTCCCGACAGGTATAGCAATCAGCCCCAGCATTTT
NA | NA | TRBJ1-2 | TRBV6-1 | CASSRGVVYGYTF | TGTGCCAGCAGTCGGGGCGTCGTCTATGGCTACACCTTC
NA | many | TRBJ2-5 | TRBV7-9 | CASSSDSRETQYF | TGTGCCAGCAGCTCAGACTCGAGGGAGACCCAGTACTTC
NA | many | TRBJ2-2 | TRBV6-1 | CASTKQDDGPGELFF | TGTGCCAGCACCAAACAGGATGATGGGCCCGGGGAGCTGTTTTTT
NA | many | TRBJ2-7 | TRBV6-1 | CASSESAGSSYEQYF | TGTGCCAGCAGTGAATCGGCAGGGAGCTCCTACGAGCAGTACTTC
NA | NA | TRBJ2-7 | TRBV9 | CASSVEGHPYEQYF | TGTGCCAGCAGCGTAGAGGGACACCCGTACGAGCAGTACTTC
NA | many | TRBJ1-1 | TRBV27 | CASSATRQLLNTEAFF | TGTGCCAGCAGTGCCACTCGACAGTTGTTGAACACTGAAGCTTTCTTT
TRBD2 | many | TRBJ2-5 | TRBV29-1 | CSVGASGTPRETQYF | TGCAGCGTTGGGGCTAGCGGGACCCCCCGCGAGACCCAGTACTTC
TRBD1 | many | TRBJ1-2 | TRBV6-1 | CASKGAGGGYTF | TGTGCCAGTAAGGGGGCAGGGGGAGGCTACACCTTC